A single T cell receptor (beta chain) is shown here with its context. The read terminates 3 residues ahead of where the CDR3 ends, so the germline J gene completes it. Prevalent HPV16 infections were excluded; only incident single HPV16 infections included. The CDR3 is 12 residues long. CDR1 is SEHNR, CDR2 FQNEAQ, per germline (reference sequence). The entry originates in a study of T cells in women clearing cervical HPV infection. Study in general: Blood came at first lesion visit for cases, post-clearance for controls.

Produced via immunoSEQ multiplex PCR; TCRdb's table is partial and in-frame only. The sample table sets out 36,000 or so clones. The source material was blood buffy coat. The receptor's source is a woman aged 18-70 years with a cervical HPV16 infection that either progressed to CIN3+ or cleared (not recorded which). The rearrangement joins TRBV7-9 to TRBJ1-2; TRBD1 might be the D (5 bases). CDR3 region: CASSLAGVDYTF. The sequenced CDR3 bases are TGTGCCAGCAGCTTAGCAGGGGTAGAC. Drawing the rest from reference TRBV7-9 and TRBJ1-2, the complete variable domain is DTGVSQNPRHKITKRGQNVTFRCDPISEHNRLYWYRQTLGQGPEFLTYFQNEAQLEKSRLLSDRFSAERPKGSFSTLEIQRTEQGDSAMYLCASSLAGVDYTFGSGTRLTVV.